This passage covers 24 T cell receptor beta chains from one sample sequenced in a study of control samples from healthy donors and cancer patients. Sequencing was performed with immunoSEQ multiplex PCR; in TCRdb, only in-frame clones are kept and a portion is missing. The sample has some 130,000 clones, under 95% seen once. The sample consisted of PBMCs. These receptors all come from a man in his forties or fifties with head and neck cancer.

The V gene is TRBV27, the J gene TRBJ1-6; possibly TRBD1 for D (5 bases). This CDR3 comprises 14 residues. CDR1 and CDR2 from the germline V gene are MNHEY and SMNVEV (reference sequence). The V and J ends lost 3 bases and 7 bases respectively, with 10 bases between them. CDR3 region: CASSFRGGNSPLHF. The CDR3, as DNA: TGTGCCAGCAGTTTTAGGGGAGGGAATTCACCCCTCCACTTT.

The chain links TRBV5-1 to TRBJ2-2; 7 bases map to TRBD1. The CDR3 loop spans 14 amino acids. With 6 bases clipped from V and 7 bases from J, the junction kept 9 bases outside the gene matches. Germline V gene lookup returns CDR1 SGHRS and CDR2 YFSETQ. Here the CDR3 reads CASMEGGANGELFF. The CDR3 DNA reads TGCGCCAGCATGGAAGGGGGCGCGAACGGGGAGCTGTTTTTT.

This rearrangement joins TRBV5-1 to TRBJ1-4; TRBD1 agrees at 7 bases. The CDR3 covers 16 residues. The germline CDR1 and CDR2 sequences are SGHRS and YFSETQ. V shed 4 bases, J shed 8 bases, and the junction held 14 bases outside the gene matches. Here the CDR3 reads CASSVKSPGGGEKLFF. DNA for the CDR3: TGCGCCAGCAGCGTAAAAAGCCCAGGGGGGGGCGAAAAACTGTTTTTT.

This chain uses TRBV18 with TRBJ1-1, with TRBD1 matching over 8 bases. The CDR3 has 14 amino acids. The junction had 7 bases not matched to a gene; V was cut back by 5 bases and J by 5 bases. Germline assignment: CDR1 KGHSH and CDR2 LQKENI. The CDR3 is CASSGQGITTEAFF. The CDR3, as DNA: TGTGCCAGCTCAGGACAGGGTATCACAACTGAAGCTTTCTTT.

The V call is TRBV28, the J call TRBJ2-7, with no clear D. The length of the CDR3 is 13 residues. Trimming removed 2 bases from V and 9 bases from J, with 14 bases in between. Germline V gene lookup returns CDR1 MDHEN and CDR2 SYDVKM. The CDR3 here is CASSLTALIGQYF. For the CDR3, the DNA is TGTGCCAGCAGTTTAACAGCCCTTATCGGGCAGTACTTC.

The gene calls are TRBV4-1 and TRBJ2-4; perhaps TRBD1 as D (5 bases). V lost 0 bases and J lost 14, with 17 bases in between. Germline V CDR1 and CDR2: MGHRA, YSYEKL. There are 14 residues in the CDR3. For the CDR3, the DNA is TGCGCCAGCAGCCAAGAAATTAAAGGGGAACGGGAGTACTTC. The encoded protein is CASSQEIKGEREYF.

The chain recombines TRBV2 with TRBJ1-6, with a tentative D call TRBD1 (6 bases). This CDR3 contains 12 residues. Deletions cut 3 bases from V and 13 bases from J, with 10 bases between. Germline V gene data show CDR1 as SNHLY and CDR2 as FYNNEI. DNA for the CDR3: TGTGCCAGCAGTGAGCAGGGGAGTCCCCTCCACTTT. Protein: CASSEQGSPLHF.

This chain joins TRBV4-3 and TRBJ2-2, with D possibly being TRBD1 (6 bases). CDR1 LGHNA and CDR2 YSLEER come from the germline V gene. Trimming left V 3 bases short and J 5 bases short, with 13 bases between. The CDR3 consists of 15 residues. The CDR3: CASSQEGGSTGELFF. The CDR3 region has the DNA TGCGCCAGCAGCCAGGAAGGGGGATCTACCGGGGAGCTGTTTTTT.

The DNA for the CDR3 is TGTGCCAGCAGCCCAGGTCCCGGGGTTGAAAAACTGTTTTTT. Protein sequence: CASSPGPGVEKLFF. This chain connects TRBV13 to TRBJ1-4; D gene ambiguous. The length of the CDR3 is 14 residues. The V and J ends lost 5 bases and 7 bases respectively, with 14 bases between them. Germline V gene sequence: CDR1 PRHDT, CDR2 FYEKMQ (reference sequence).

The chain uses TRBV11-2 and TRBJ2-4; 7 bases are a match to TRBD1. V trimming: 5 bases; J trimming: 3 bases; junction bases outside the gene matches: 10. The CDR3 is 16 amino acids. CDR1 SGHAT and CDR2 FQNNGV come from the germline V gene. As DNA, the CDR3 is TGTGCCAGCAGCCCTTTCGCCCGGGACAGCAAAAACATTCAGTACTTC. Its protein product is CASSPFARDSKNIQYF.

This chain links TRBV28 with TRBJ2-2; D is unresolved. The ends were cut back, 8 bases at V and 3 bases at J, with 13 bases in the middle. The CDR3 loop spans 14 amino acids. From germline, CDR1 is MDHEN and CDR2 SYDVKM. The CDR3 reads CASRSGGYTGELFF. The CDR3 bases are TGTGCCAGCCGCTCGGGTGGTTACACCGGGGAGCTGTTTTTT. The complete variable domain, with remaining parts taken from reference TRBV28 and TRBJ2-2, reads DVKVTQSSRYLVKRTGEKVFLECVQDMDHENMFWYRQDPGLGLRLIYFSYDVKMKEKGDIPEGYSVSREKKERFSLILESASTNQTSMYLCASRSGGYTGELFFGEGSRLTVL.

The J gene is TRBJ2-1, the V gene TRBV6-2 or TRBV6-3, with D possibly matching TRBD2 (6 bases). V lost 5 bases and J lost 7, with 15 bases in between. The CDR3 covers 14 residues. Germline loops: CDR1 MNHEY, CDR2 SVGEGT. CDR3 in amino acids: CASSNRDSRNEQFF. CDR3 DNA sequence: TGTGCCAGCAGTAACCGGGACTCCAGGAATGAGCAGTTCTTC.

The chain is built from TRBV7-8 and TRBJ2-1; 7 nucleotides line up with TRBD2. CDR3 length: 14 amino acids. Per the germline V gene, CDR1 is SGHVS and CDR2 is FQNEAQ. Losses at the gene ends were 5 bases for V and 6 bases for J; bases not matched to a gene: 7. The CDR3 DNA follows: TGTGCCAGCAGCCTAAGACTAGCCCCCAATGAGCAGTTCTTC. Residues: CASSLRLAPNEQFF.

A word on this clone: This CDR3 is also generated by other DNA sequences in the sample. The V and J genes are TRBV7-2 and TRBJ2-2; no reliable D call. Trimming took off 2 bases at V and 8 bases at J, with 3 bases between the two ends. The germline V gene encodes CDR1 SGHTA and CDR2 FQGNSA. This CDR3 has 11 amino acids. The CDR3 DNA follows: TGTGCCAGCAGCTTAACAGGGGAGCTGTTTTTT. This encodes CASSLTGELFF.

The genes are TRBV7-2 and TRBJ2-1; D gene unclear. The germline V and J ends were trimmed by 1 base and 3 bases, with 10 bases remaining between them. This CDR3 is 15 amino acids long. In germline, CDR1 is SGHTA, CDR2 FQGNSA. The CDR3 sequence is CASSLDLGNYNEQFF. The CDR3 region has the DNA TGTGCCAGCAGCTTAGATTTAGGGAACTACAATGAGCAGTTCTTC.

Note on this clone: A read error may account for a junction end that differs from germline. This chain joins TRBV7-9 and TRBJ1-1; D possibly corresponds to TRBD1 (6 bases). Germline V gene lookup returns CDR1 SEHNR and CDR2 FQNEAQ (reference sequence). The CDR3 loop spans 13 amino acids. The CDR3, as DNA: TGTGCCAGCAGCCGGGACAACGAACTGGAAGGTTTCTTT. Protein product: CASSRDNELEGFF. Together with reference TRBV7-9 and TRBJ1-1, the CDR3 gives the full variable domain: DTGVSQNPRHKITKRGQNVTFRCDPISEHNRLYWYRQTLGQGPEFLTYFQNEAQLEKSRLLSDRFSAERPKGSFSTLEIQRTEQGDSAMYLCASSRDNELEGFFGQGTRLTVV.

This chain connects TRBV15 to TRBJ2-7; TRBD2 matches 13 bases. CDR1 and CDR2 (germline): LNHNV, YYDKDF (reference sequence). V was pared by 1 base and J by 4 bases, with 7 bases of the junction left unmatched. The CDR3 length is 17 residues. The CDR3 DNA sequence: TGTGCCACCAGCAGAGGGAGACCGGGACTAGCGGGATACGAGCAGTACTTC. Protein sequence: CATSRGRPGLAGYEQYF.

CDR3 residues: CASSLTRFSNQPQHF. The CDR3 coding sequence is TGTGCCAGCAGCCTCACGAGGTTTAGCAATCAGCCCCAGCATTTT. The chain recombines TRBV7-8 with TRBJ1-5; D not resolved. Deletions cut 5 bases from V and 0 bases from J, with 11 bases between. CDR1 and CDR2 (germline): SGHVS, FQNEAQ. This CDR3 is built from 15 residues.

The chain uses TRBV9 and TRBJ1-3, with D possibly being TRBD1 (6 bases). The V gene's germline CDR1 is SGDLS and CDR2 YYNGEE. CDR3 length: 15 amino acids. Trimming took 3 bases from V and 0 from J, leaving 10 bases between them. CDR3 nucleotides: TGTGCCAGCAGCGGACTGACAGGCTCTGGAAACACCATATATTTT. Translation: CASSGLTGSGNTIYF.

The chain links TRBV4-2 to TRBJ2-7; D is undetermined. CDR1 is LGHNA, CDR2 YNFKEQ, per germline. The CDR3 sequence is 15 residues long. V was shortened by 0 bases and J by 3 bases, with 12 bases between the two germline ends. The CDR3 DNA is TGTGCCAGCAGCCAAGATGTGGCAGGATTCTACGAGCAGTACTTC. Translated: CASSQDVAGFYEQYF.

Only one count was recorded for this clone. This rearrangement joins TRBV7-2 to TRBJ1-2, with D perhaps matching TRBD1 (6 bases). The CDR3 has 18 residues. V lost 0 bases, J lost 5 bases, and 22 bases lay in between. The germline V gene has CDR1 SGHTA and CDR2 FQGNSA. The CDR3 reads CASSLAPIQGGRGYGYTF. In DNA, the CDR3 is TGTGCCAGCAGCTTAGCGCCTATTCAAGGCGGGAGGGGGTATGGCTACACCTTC. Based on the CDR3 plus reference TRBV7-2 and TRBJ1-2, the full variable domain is GAGVSQSPSNKVTEKGKDVELRCDPISGHTALYWYRQSLGQGLEFLIYFQGNSAPDKSGLPSDRFSAERTGGSVSTLTIQRTQQEDSAVYLCASSLAPIQGGRGYGYTFGSGTRLTVV.

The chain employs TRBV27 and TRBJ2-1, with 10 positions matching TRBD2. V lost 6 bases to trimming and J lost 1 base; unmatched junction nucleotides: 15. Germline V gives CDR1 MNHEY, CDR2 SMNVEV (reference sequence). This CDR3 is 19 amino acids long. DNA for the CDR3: TGTGCCAGCAGCCTGCACCGCCTAGCGGGGGTACGGTCCTACAATGAGCAGTTCTTC. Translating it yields CASSLHRLAGVRSYNEQFF.

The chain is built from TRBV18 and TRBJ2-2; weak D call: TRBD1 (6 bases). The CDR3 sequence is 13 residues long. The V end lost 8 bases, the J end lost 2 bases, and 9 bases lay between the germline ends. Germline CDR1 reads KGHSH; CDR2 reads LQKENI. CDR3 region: CASGGLNTGELFF. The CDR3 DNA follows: TGTGCCAGCGGGGGCCTAAACACCGGGGAGCTGTTTTTT.

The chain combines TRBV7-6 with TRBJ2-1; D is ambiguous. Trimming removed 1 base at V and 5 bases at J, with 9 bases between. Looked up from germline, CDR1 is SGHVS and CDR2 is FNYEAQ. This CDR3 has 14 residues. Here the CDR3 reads CASSLGRSNNEQFF. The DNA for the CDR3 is TGTGCCAGCAGCTTAGGTCGTTCAAACAATGAGCAGTTCTTC. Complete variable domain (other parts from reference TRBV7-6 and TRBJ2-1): GAGVSQSPRYKVTKRGQDVALRCDPISGHVSLYWYRQALGQGPEFLTYFNYEAQQDKSGLPNDRFSAERPEGSISTLTIQRTEQRDSAMYRCASSLGRSNNEQFFGPGTRLTVL.